The 25 T cell receptor beta chains below all came from one sample that was sequenced in a study of identical twins. TCRdb re-called the 5' RACE reads with MiXCR, one entry per CDR3 protein. This sample has under 450,000 distinct CDR3 sequences, with under 20% found just once. Source material: naive T cells sorted from blood. The source is a man between 45 and 60 years old in good health.

The chain has TRBV10-3 and TRBJ1-2; D is perhaps TRBD1 (6 bases). The CDR3 runs to 12 residues. Germline CDR1 reads ENHRY; CDR2 reads SYGVKD. Trimming shortened V by 6 bases and J by 8 bases, and 13 bases separated the two germline ends. As DNA, the CDR3 is TGTGCCATCAGACCGGCAGGGGACGGCTACACCTTC. Protein sequence: CAIRPAGDGYTF.

This clonotype came up a few times. This chain uses TRBV7-9 with TRBJ1-5; a possible D gene is TRBD1 (6 bases). Trimming stripped 3 bases from V and 11 bases from J, with 11 bases between. CDR3 size: 12 residues. The germline gives CDR1 SEHNR, CDR2 FQNEAQ (reference sequence). This CDR3 reads CASSFLQGTQHF. The CDR3, as DNA: TGTGCCAGCAGCTTCTTACAGGGTACCCAGCATTTT.

CDR3 coding DNA: TGCAGTGCTAGAGTACCTTCAGGGTCCTACGAGCAGTACTTC. It yields the protein CSARVPSGSYEQYF. The chain employs TRBV20-1 and TRBJ2-7; perhaps TRBD1 as D (5 bases). Between the trimmed V and J ends, which lost 1 base and 1 base, there was a span of 11 bases. Germline V gives CDR1 DFQATT, CDR2 SNEGSKA (reference sequence). CDR3 length: 14 residues.

This clonotype was seen more than once but under ten times. The chain has TRBV27 and TRBJ1-1; D unclear. With 0 bases removed from V and 5 bases from J, the gap between germline ends came to 7 bases. The CDR3 contains 13 residues. Germline V gene data show CDR1 as MNHEY and CDR2 as SMNVEV (reference sequence). CDR3 in DNA: TGTGCCAGCAGTTTATCGATGGGGACTGAAGCTTTCTTT. Protein: CASSLSMGTEAFF.

This clonotype showed up just a few times. This rearrangement joins TRBV7-2 to TRBJ2-7; the match to TRBD1 covers 10 bases. The CDR3 has 15 amino acids. Losses at the gene ends were 3 bases for V and 0 bases for J; bases not matched to a gene: 2. Germline CDR1 is SGHTA and CDR2 is FQGNSA. CDR3 sequence: CASSFRTGGSYEQYF. CDR3 DNA: TGTGCCAGCAGCTTTAGGACAGGGGGCTCCTACGAGCAGTACTTC.

This clonotype was picked up many times. This chain joins TRBV30 and TRBJ1-1; tentative D call: TRBD1 (5 bases). V was clipped by 1 base and J by 4 bases, with 10 bases between them. Germline values: CDR1 GTSNPN, CDR2 SVGIG (reference sequence). The CDR3 is 13 amino acids. The CDR3 sequence: CAWSGGYATEAFF. The DNA of the CDR3 is TGTGCCTGGAGTGGGGGGTATGCCACTGAAGCTTTCTTT.

This sequence joins TRBV7-2 and TRBJ1-2; 9 bases line up with TRBD1. Germline CDR1 reads SGHTA; CDR2 reads FQGNSA. The CDR3 length is 14 residues. The trim removed 5 bases at V and 8 bases at J, leaving 9 bases unmatched. The CDR3 nucleotides read TGTGCCAGCAGCCGGGACAGGGCCCTTGTAGGCTACACCTTC. Its protein product is CASSRDRALVGYTF.

This clonotype was seen a few times. The chain is built from TRBV5-1 and TRBJ2-7; D uncertain. The ends were cut back, 2 bases at V and 4 bases at J, with 10 bases in the middle. This CDR3 spans 13 amino acids. The germline V gene has CDR1 SGHRS and CDR2 YFSETQ. The DNA of the CDR3 is TGCGCCAGCAGCTTCGGCGCCCAATACGAGCAGTACTTC. Its translation is CASSFGAQYEQYF.

The chain couples TRBV20-1 to TRBJ1-2; D uncertain. The V end lost 3 bases, the J end lost 5 bases, and 4 bases lay between the germline ends. Germline CDR1 DFQATT, CDR2 SNEGSKA (reference sequence). CDR3 length equals 10 residues. The chain's CDR3 is CSARAYGYTF. In nucleotides, the CDR3 is TGCAGTGCTAGGGCGTATGGCTACACCTTC.

The rearrangement joins TRBV6-4 to TRBJ1-6, with D perhaps TRBD1 (6 bases). V was shortened by 8 bases and J by 3 bases, with 11 bases between the two germline ends. The CDR3 has 14 amino acids. Germline CDR1 MRHNA, CDR2 SNTAGT. The CDR3 coding sequence is TGTGCCAGCCGCCAGGGGATCTATAATTCACCCCTCCACTTT. Encoded protein: CASRQGIYNSPLHF.

The chain has TRBV29-1 and TRBJ2-2, with a weak D call TRBD2 (6 bases). Germline V gene sequence: CDR1 SQVTM, CDR2 ANQGSEA. Deletions cut 5 bases from V and 0 bases from J, with 10 bases between. This CDR3 comprises 14 residues. The CDR3 here is CSVSGEPNTGELFF. CDR3 sequence (DNA): TGCAGCGTTTCGGGGGAACCGAACACCGGGGAGCTGTTTTTT.

This clonotype was found many times. This chain joins TRBV5-4 and TRBJ2-3, with unresolved D. Germline CDR1 and CDR2: SGHNT and YYREEE (reference sequence). The ends were cut back, 3 bases at V and 1 base at J, with 6 bases in the middle. The CDR3 contains 13 residues. As DNA, the CDR3 is TGTGCCAGCAGCTCAGACCGCACAGATACGCAGTATTTT. It specifies CASSSDRTDTQYF.

This clonotype was counted only a few times. This sequence joins TRBV12-3 or TRBV12-4 and TRBJ1-5, with TRBD1 matching over 9 bases. The CDR3 has 15 amino acids. Unmatched junction bases numbered 5, after V lost 5 bases and J lost 3 bases. DNA for the CDR3: TGTGCCAGCAGTCTTTGGACAGGGGACAATCAGCCCCAGCATTTT. Residues: CASSLWTGDNQPQHF.

This clonotype was observed a few times. This chain connects TRBV20-1 to TRBJ2-7; no firm D call. The germline V gene encodes CDR1 DFQATT and CDR2 SNEGSKA (reference sequence). V lost 5 bases, J lost 4 bases, and 12 bases lay in between. This CDR3 has 12 residues. CDR3: CSAGPDQYEQYF. Written as DNA, the CDR3 is TGCAGTGCTGGACCGGACCAATACGAGCAGTACTTC.

V usage is TRBV4-3 and J usage is TRBJ2-6; D call uncertain. Trimming took off 0 bases at V and 0 bases at J, with 9 bases between the two ends. This CDR3 is 17 amino acids long. Germline V gene lookup returns CDR1 LGHNA and CDR2 YSLEER. The CDR3 here is CASSQDFRTSGANVLTF. CDR3 in DNA: TGCGCCAGCAGCCAAGATTTTAGGACCTCTGGGGCCAACGTCCTGACTTTC.

The chain is built from TRBV9 and TRBJ2-1; 8 bases are a match to TRBD2. Per the germline V gene, CDR1 is SGDLS and CDR2 is YYNGEE. J lost 4 bases, V lost 0 bases, and 6 bases had no gene match. This CDR3 comprises 16 residues. The CDR3 bases are TGTGCCAGCAGCGTAGAGGGCGGGAGGTTGTACAATGAGCAGTTCTTC. Encoded protein: CASSVEGGRLYNEQFF.

The rearrangement uses TRBV28 and TRBJ2-7; no firm D call. This CDR3 contains 16 residues. The germline V and J ends were trimmed by 2 bases and 5 bases, with 19 bases remaining between them. From germline, CDR1 is MDHEN and CDR2 SYDVKM. CDR3 bases: TGTGCCAGCAGTTTACGAGGACCCATGGGCCTCGACGAGCAGTACTTC. The encoded protein is CASSLRGPMGLDEQYF. The full variable domain, with the rest looked up from reference TRBV28 and TRBJ2-7, is DVKVTQSSRYLVKRTGEKVFLECVQDMDHENMFWYRQDPGLGLRLIYFSYDVKMKEKGDIPEGYSVSREKKERFSLILESASTNQTSMYLCASSLRGPMGLDEQYFGPGTRLTVT.

The V call is TRBV10-3, the J call TRBJ2-2; D possibly corresponds to TRBD2 (6 bases). Per the germline V gene, CDR1 is ENHRY and CDR2 is SYGVKD. Trimming left V 7 bases short and J 4 bases short, with 22 bases between. The CDR3 extends over 17 amino acids. The DNA of the CDR3 is TGTGCCATCACCTCAGTTGGGGGGACGTCGCTCACCGGGGAGCTGTTTTTT. Translation gives CAITSVGGTSLTGELFF.

This clonotype came up many times. V is TRBV14 and J is TRBJ2-7; 9 bases line up with TRBD1. CDR1 is SGHDN, CDR2 FVKESK, per germline. The J segment lost 2 bases and the V segment lost 4 bases, leaving 9 bases of the junction unmatched. The CDR3 is made up of 16 amino acids. The CDR3 coding sequence is TGTGCCAGCAGCCCCGCGACAGGGGGTAGCCCCTACGAGCAGTACTTC. It is translated as CASSPATGGSPYEQYF.

This clonotype was recorded a few times. V gene TRBV25-1 combines with J gene TRBJ2-3; 9 bases map to TRBD1. CDR1 is MGHDK and CDR2 is SYGVNS in the germline V gene. J was trimmed by 3 bases and V by 2 bases; bases with no gene match: 6. This CDR3 is built from 16 residues. CDR3 sequence reads: CASSETGTGHTDTQYF. The CDR3 nucleotides read TGTGCCAGCAGTGAAACCGGGACAGGGCATACAGATACGCAGTATTTT.

This clonotype appeared many times. The chain carries TRBV20-1 and TRBJ2-5, with 7 bases matching TRBD2. V was clipped by 3 bases and J by 5 bases; unmatched bases: 9. The germline V gene has CDR1 DFQATT and CDR2 SNEGSKA (reference sequence). The CDR3 is 14 amino acids. The CDR3 DNA is TGCAGTGCTAGCGTTCTGTCCGGGGGGGAGACCCAGTACTTC. Translated: CSASVLSGGETQYF.

CDR3 sequence (DNA): TGTGCCATCAGTGAGCTTAGCGGTTCCTACAATGAGCAGTTCTTC. Its protein is CAISELSGSYNEQFF. J is TRBJ2-1 and V is TRBV10-3, with D possibly matching TRBD2 (6 bases). The V and J ends lost 2 bases and 1 base respectively, with 9 bases between them. The CDR3 consists of 15 residues. CDR1 is ENHRY and CDR2 is SYGVKD in the germline V gene.

This clonotype was recorded at least ten times. The chain has TRBV4-1 and TRBJ1-3, with a weak D call TRBD1 (5 bases). The V and J ends lost 0 bases and 0 bases respectively, with 9 bases between them. The CDR3 consists of 16 residues. The germline V gene has CDR1 MGHRA and CDR2 YSYEKL. CDR3 amino acids: CASSQDDSSSGNTIYF. The CDR3 DNA is TGCGCCAGCAGCCAAGATGACAGTAGCTCTGGAAACACCATATATTTT.

This clonotype came up many times. V gene TRBV6-2 or TRBV6-3 combines with J gene TRBJ2-5; D gene unclear. The germline CDR1 and CDR2 sequences are MNHEY and SVGEGT. The ends were cut back, 7 bases at V and 1 base at J, with 19 bases in the middle. CDR3 length: 16 amino acids. The CDR3 loop reads CASNGFRMHRQETQYF. CDR3 in DNA: TGTGCCAGCAACGGATTCCGGATGCACCGCCAAGAGACCCAGTACTTC.

This clonotype has more than one count but fewer than ten. The chain links TRBV12-3 or TRBV12-4 to TRBJ1-6; 9 bases line up with TRBD1. CDR3 size: 14 residues. V gave up 6 bases and J gave up 15 bases; unmatched junction bases: 12. The CDR3 here is CASRRDRASVNLHF. CDR3 in DNA: TGTGCCAGCAGGAGGGACAGGGCCTCCGTGAACCTCCACTTT.